This TCR beta chain was documented in a study of blood T cells in healthy people across ages. Whole-study findings and limits: One million T cells yielded diversity estimates that were considered underestimates. Across the age range, TCR beta diversity per million T cells fell in a roughly linear way.

This clonotype was picked up many times. Its specificity is unknown. Together with a sample-barcoded 5' primer, a J-beta primer mix was included in a second PCR lasting about 6 to 11 cycles. MiXCR, applied by TCRdb to the 5' RACE reads, yields one record per CDR3 protein. The profile shows roughly 680,000 distinct CDR3 sequences, roughly half of them singletons. Sequenced input: blood. The source is a woman of 80 years or more in good health.

The CDR3 region has the DNA TGTGCCACCAGCAGAGACCGTACAGGTTACAATGAGCAGTTCTTC. It translates to CATSRDRTGYNEQFF. This chain connects TRBV15 to TRBJ2-1; possibly TRBD1 for D (5 bases). This CDR3 spans 15 amino acids. Trimming removed 0 bases at V and 4 bases at J, with 10 bases between. Germline CDR1 and CDR2: LNHNV and YYDKDF (reference sequence).